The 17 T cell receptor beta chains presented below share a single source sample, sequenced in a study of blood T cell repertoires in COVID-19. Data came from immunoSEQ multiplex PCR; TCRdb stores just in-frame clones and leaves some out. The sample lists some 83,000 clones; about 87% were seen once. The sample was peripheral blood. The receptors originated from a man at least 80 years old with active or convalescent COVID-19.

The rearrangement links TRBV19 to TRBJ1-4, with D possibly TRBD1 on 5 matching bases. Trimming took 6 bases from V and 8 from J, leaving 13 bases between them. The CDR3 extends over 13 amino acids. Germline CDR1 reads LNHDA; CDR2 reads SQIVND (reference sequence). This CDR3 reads CASRGGGREKLFF. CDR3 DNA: TGTGCCAGTAGGGGCGGGGGGAGAGAAAAACTGTTTTTT.

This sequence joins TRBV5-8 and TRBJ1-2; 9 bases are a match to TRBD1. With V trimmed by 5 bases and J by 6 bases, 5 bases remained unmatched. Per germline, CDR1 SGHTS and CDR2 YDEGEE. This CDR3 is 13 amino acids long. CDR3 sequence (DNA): TGTGCCAGCAGTCGGGACAGGGTTCATGGCTACACCTTC. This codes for CASSRDRVHGYTF. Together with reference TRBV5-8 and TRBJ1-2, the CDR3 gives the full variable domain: EAGVTQSPTHLIKTRGQQATLRCSPISGHTSVYWYQQALGLGLQFLLWYDEGEERNRGNFPPRFSGRQFPNYSSELNVNALELEDSALYLCASSRDRVHGYTFGSGTRLTVV.

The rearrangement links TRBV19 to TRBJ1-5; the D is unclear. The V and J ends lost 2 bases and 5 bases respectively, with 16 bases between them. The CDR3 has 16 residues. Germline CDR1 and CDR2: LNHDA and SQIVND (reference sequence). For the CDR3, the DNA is TGTGCCAGTAGTATATTGGGCAGCCCGAGGGATCAGCCCCAGCATTTT. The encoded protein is CASSILGSPRDQPQHF.

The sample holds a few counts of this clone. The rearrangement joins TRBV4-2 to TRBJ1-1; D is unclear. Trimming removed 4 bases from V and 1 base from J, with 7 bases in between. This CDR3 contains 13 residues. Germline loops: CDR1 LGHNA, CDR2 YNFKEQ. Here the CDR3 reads CASSRTENTEAFF. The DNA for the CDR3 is TGTGCCAGCAGCCGAACAGAGAACACTGAAGCTTTCTTT.

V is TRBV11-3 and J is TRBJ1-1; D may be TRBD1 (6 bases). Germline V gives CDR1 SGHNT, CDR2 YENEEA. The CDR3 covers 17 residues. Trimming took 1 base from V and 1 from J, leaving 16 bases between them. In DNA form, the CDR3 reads TGTGCCAGCAGCTTAGGTGGCTCTGGGGGCTCGAACACTGAAGCTTTCTTT. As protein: CASSLGGSGGSNTEAFF.

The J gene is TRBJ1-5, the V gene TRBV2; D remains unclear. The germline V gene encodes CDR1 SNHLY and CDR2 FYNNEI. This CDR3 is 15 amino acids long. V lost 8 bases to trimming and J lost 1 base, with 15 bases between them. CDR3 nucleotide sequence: TGTGCCAGCGCTAGTGAGCAATCGAGCAATCAGCCCCAGCATTTT. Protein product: CASASEQSSNQPQHF.

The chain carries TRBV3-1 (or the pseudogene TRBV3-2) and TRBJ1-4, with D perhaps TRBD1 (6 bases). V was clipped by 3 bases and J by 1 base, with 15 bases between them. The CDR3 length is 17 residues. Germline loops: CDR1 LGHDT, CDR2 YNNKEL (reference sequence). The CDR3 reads CASSHGWTVKTNEKLFF. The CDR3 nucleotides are TGTGCCAGCAGCCACGGTTGGACAGTGAAAACTAATGAAAAACTGTTTTTT.

CDR3 coding DNA: TGTGCCAGCAGGGGAGCGGGGAACACAGATACGCAGTATTTT. Its protein product is CASRGAGNTDTQYF. This chain links TRBV3-1 (or the pseudogene TRBV3-2) with TRBJ2-3; TRBD2 matches 7 bases. J gave up 2 bases and V 6 bases, and 5 bases lay outside the gene matches. The CDR3 consists of 14 residues. Germline assignment: CDR1 LGHDT and CDR2 YNNKEL (reference sequence).

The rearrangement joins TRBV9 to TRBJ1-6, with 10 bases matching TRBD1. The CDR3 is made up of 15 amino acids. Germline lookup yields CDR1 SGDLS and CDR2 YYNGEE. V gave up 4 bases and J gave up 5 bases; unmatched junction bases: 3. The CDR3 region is CASSQGTGDNSPLHF. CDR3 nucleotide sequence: TGTGCCAGCAGCCAAGGGACAGGGGATAATTCACCCCTCCACTTT.

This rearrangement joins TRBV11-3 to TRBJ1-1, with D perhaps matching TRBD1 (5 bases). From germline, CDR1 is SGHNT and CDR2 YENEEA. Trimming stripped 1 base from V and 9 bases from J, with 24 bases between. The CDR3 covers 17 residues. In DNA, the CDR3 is TGTGCCAGCAGCTTAGTATGGGACCTCAGCGGGCATGGCAAAGCTTTCTTT. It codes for CASSLVWDLSGHGKAFF.

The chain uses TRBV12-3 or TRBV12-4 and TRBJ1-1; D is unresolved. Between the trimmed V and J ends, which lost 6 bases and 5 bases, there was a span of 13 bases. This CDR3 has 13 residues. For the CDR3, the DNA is TGTGCCAGCAGCCTAGGACCGGGGACTGAAGCTTTCTTT. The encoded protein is CASSLGPGTEAFF.

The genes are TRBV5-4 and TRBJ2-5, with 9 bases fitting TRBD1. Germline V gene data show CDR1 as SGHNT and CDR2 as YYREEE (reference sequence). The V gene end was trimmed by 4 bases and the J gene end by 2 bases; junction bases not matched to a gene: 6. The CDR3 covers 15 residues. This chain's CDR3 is CASSRSGTGQETQYF. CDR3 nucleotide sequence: TGTGCCAGCAGCCGATCCGGGACAGGGCAAGAGACCCAGTACTTC.

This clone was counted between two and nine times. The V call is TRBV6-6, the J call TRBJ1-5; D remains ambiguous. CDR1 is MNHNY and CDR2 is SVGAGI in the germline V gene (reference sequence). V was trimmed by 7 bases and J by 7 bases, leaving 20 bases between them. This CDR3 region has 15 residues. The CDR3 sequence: CASTPLRAGGQPQHF. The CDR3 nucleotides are TGTGCCAGCACCCCCCTGAGGGCCGGCGGACAGCCCCAGCATTTT.

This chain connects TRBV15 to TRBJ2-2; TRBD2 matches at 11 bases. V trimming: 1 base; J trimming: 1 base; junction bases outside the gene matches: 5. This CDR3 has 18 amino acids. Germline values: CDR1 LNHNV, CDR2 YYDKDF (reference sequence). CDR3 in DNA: TGTGCCACCAGCAGAGCTGATAGCGGGAGGGAGAACACCGGGGAGCTGTTTTTT. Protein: CATSRADSGRENTGELFF. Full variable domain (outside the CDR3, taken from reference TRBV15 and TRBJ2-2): DAMVIQNPRYQVTQFGKPVTLSCSQTLNHNVMYWYQQKSSQAPKLLFHYYDKDFNNEADTPDNFQSRRPNTSFCFLDIRSPGLGDTAMYLCATSRADSGRENTGELFFGEGSRLTVL.

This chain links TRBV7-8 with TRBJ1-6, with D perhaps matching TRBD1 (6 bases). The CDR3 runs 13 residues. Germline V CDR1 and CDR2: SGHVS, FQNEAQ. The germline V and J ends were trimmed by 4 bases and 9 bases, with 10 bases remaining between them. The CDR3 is CASSSDRTSPLHF. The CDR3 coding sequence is TGTGCCAGCAGCTCGGACAGAACTTCACCCCTCCACTTT.

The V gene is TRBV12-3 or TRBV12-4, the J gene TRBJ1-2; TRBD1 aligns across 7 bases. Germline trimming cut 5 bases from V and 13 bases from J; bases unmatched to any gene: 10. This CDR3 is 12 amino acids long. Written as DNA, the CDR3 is TGTGCCAGCAGTCCACGACAGGGAATGTTCACCTTC. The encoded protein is CASSPRQGMFTF.

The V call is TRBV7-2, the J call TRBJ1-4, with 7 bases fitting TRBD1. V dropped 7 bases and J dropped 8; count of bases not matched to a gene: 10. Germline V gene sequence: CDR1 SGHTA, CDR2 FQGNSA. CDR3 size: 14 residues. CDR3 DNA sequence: TGTGCCAGCAACGAGACAGGGAGTGTCGAAAAACTGTTTTTT. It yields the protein CASNETGSVEKLFF.